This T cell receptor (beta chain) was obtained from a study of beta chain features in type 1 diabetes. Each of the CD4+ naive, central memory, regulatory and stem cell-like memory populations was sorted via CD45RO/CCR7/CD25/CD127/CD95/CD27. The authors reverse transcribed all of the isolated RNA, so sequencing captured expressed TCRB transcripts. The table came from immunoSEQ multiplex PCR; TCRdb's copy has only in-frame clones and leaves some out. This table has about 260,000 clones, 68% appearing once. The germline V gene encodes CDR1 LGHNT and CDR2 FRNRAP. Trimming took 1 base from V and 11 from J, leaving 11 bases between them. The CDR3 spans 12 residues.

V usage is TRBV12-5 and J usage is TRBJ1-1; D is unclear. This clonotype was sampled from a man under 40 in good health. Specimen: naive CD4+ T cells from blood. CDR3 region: CASGLAAPIAFF. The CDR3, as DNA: TGTGCTAGTGGTTTGGCTGCGCCCATCGCTTTCTTT.